This passage covers 22 T cell receptor beta chains from one sample sequenced in a study of blood T cell repertoires in COVID-19. The table came from immunoSEQ multiplex PCR; TCRdb's copy has only in-frame clones and leaves some out. The sample has about 270,000 clones, 86% seen once. Sequencing used peripheral blood. The receptors here all came from a man in his forties or fifties with active or convalescent COVID-19.

The J gene is TRBJ2-4, the V gene TRBV5-6; D perhaps matches TRBD2 (7 bases). Trimming removed 4 bases from V and 15 bases from J, with 32 bases in between. This CDR3 spans 17 amino acids. Germline V gene data show CDR1 as SGHDT and CDR2 as YYEEEE. CDR3 sequence (DNA): TGTGCCAGCAGCCCACCTTCTGGGGGCGGGGGACCCCGAGGTGCGTACTTC. Protein product: CASSPPSGGGGPRGAYF.

The V call is TRBV27, the J call TRBJ2-3; the D gene is possibly TRBD2 (6 bases). V lost 3 bases to trimming and J lost 3 bases, with 13 bases between them. The CDR3 has 15 amino acids. The V gene's germline CDR1 is MNHEY and CDR2 SMNVEV (reference sequence). CDR3 loop: CASSLGGILTDTQYF. DNA for the CDR3: TGTGCCAGCAGTTTGGGCGGGATCTTGACAGATACGCAGTATTTT.

The V call is TRBV28, the J call TRBJ1-1; unclear D gene. The V end was cut by 6 bases, the J end by 1 base, with 12 bases between. Germline lookup yields CDR1 MDHEN and CDR2 SYDVKM. This CDR3 contains 14 residues. CDR3 region: CASSPISSNTEAFF. The CDR3, as DNA: TGTGCCAGCAGCCCTATTAGCTCGAACACTGAAGCTTTCTTT.

This chain connects TRBV30 to TRBJ2-3; TRBD1 is a possible D gene (5 bases). There are 12 residues in the CDR3. Deletions cut 2 bases from V and 11 bases from J, with 14 bases between. The germline V gene has CDR1 GTSNPN and CDR2 SVGIG (reference sequence). The CDR3 sequence: CAWSPHQGVQYF. CDR3 bases: TGTGCCTGGAGTCCACATCAAGGGGTGCAGTATTTT.

The rearrangement links TRBV30 to TRBJ2-5; no definite D call. The CDR3 length is 11 residues. Germline loops: CDR1 GTSNPN, CDR2 SVGIG (reference sequence). Trimming pared 4 bases from V and 5 bases from J, leaving 8 bases between. CDR3 protein: CAWTAAETQYF. CDR3 sequence (DNA): TGTGCCTGGACAGCAGCGGAGACCCAGTACTTC.

The CDR3 nucleotides read TGTGCCATCAGCCAGAGCGGTCCCACAGATACGCAGTATTTT. Translating it yields CAISQSGPTDTQYF. V gene TRBV10-3 combines with J gene TRBJ2-3; D is perhaps TRBD2 (5 bases). The CDR3 runs 14 residues. The V end lost 6 bases, the J end lost 2 bases, and 12 bases lay between the germline ends. Per the germline V gene, CDR1 is ENHRY and CDR2 is SYGVKD.

The chain has TRBV20-1 and TRBJ1-2; D gene uncertain. Germline V CDR1 and CDR2: DFQATT, SNEGSKA (reference sequence). V lost 6 bases and J lost 3, with 8 bases in between. This CDR3 spans 11 amino acids. CDR3 loop: CSARMDYGYTF. DNA of the CDR3: TGCAGTGCGAGGATGGACTATGGCTACACCTTC.

DNA of the CDR3: TGTGCCAGCAGCACAGAAACAGATACGCAGTATTTT. Protein product: CASSTETDTQYF. The V gene is TRBV27, the J gene TRBJ2-3, with D unclear. V lost 6 bases and J lost 3, with 7 bases in between. This CDR3 comprises 12 residues. Germline-derived CDR1 and CDR2 are MNHEY and SMNVEV (reference sequence).

This clone was seen just once. V usage is TRBV11-1 and J usage is TRBJ2-3, with unresolved D. V was trimmed by 2 bases and J by 7 bases, leaving 19 bases between them. The CDR3 runs to 16 residues. Germline values: CDR1 SGHAT, CDR2 FQDESV (reference sequence). CDR3: CASSLPPRPPPHTQYF. The CDR3 DNA sequence: TGTGCCAGCAGCTTACCCCCGCGCCCTCCACCTCATACGCAGTATTTT.

In its sample, this clone was seen once. The chain employs TRBV28 and TRBJ2-7; D is perhaps TRBD2 (6 bases). Germline CDR1 and CDR2: MDHEN and SYDVKM. Trimming took 5 bases from V and 4 from J, leaving 18 bases between them. CDR3 length: 15 amino acids. The CDR3 bases are TGTGCCAGCAGTGAGTGGGGGGACCGAGGATACGAGCAGTACTTC. It yields the protein CASSEWGDRGYEQYF.

The chain combines TRBV11-2 with TRBJ1-1; no clear D. V lost 4 bases and J 6 bases, leaving 9 bases between the germline ends. The CDR3 runs 12 residues. Germline assignment: CDR1 SGHAT and CDR2 FQNNGV. The CDR3 nucleotides read TGTGCCAGCAGCTCCGGGGTCCCTGAAGCTTTCTTT. Its protein product is CASSSGVPEAFF.

The chain joins TRBV9 to TRBJ1-2; D unresolved. This CDR3 has 13 amino acids. Trimming took 4 bases from V and 2 from J, leaving 9 bases between them. Germline V lookup: CDR1 SGDLS, CDR2 YYNGEE. The CDR3 loop reads CASSPRNNYGYTF. The DNA for the CDR3 is TGTGCCAGCAGCCCTAGGAACAACTATGGCTACACCTTC. The full variable domain, completed using reference TRBV9 and TRBJ1-2, is DSGVTQTPKHLITATGQRVTLRCSPRSGDLSVYWYQQSLDQGLQFLIQYYNGEERAKGNILERFSAQQFPDLHSELNLSSLELGDSALYFCASSPRNNYGYTFGSGTRLTVV.

J is TRBJ2-1 and V is TRBV7-3; TRBD2 aligns across 9 bases. With 2 bases clipped from V and 4 bases from J, the junction kept 9 bases outside the gene matches. CDR1 and CDR2 (germline): SGHTA, FQGTGA. This CDR3 is 17 amino acids long. The CDR3 DNA reads TGTGCCAGCAGCTTATCCCCCCCTAGCGGGACTTACAATGAGCAGTTCTTC. It encodes CASSLSPPSGTYNEQFF.

This clone was found once. This chain joins TRBV4-1 and TRBJ2-2; D remains ambiguous. CDR3 length equals 12 residues. Trimming left V 3 bases short and J 5 bases short, with 4 bases between. Germline V gene lookup returns CDR1 MGHRA and CDR2 YSYEKL. CDR3 sequence: CASSHPTGELFF. The CDR3 DNA sequence: TGCGCCAGCAGCCATCCTACCGGGGAGCTGTTTTTT.

This clone was observed a single time. The J gene is TRBJ1-1, the V gene TRBV27; D is unresolved. V lost 4 bases and J 1 base, leaving 13 bases between the germline ends. Germline loops: CDR1 MNHEY, CDR2 SMNVEV (reference sequence). There are 15 residues in the CDR3. The CDR3 DNA sequence: TGTGCCAGCAGTTACCTCCCCCGGGGGAACACTGAAGCTTTCTTT. Translation: CASSYLPRGNTEAFF.

The table lists this clone with a few counts. This chain links TRBV7-9 with TRBJ1-1, with no clear D. This CDR3 contains 12 residues. The germline CDR1 and CDR2 sequences are SEHNR and FQNEAQ (reference sequence). V was pared by 6 bases and J by 4 bases, with 9 bases between. The DNA of the CDR3 is TGTGCCAGCAGTTTACATAGCACTGAAGCTTTCTTT. Residues: CASSLHSTEAFF.

This clone has a handful of counts. The chain links TRBV19 to TRBJ2-2, with 7 bases fitting TRBD1. Germline V lookup: CDR1 LNHDA, CDR2 SQIVND (reference sequence). V shed 3 bases and J 1 base; nucleotides not matched to a gene: 5. The CDR3 totals 16 residues. The CDR3 reads CASSIIDRVNTGELFF. DNA of the CDR3: TGTGCCAGTAGTATCATCGACAGGGTGAACACCGGGGAGCTGTTTTTT.

The V gene is TRBV15, the J gene TRBJ2-1, with 8 positions matching TRBD2. CDR1 LNHNV and CDR2 YYDKDF come from the germline V gene (reference sequence). J was trimmed by 2 bases and V by 0 bases; bases with no gene match: 3. CDR3 size: 16 residues. As DNA, the CDR3 is TGTGCCACCAGCAGAGACCCGGGGGGGACCTACAATGAGCAGTTCTTC. It yields the protein CATSRDPGGTYNEQFF.

This sequence joins TRBV2 and TRBJ1-2, with 12 bases matching TRBD1. V lost 3 bases, J lost 8 bases, and 10 bases stayed unmatched. Germline V gene data show CDR1 as SNHLY and CDR2 as FYNNEI. This CDR3 is built from 16 residues. The CDR3 sequence is CASSDGTGGPSIGYTF. CDR3 in DNA: TGTGCCAGCAGTGACGGGACAGGGGGCCCTTCTATCGGCTACACCTTC.

This clone has just a few counts. V usage is TRBV24-1 and J usage is TRBJ2-1; 11 nucleotides line up with TRBD1. In germline, CDR1 is KGHDR, CDR2 SFDVKD. V shed 4 bases, J shed 7 bases, and the junction held 8 bases outside the gene matches. CDR3 size: 16 residues. CDR3 bases: TGTGCCACCAGTGACCCGGGGGGACAGGGGGGAAATGAGCAGTTCTTC. Translating it yields CATSDPGGQGGNEQFF.

V gene TRBV19 combines with J gene TRBJ2-2, with 10 bases aligning to TRBD1. The CDR3 loop spans 15 amino acids. In germline, CDR1 is LNHDA, CDR2 SQIVND (reference sequence). Trimming removed 5 bases from V and 5 bases from J; junction bases left unmatched: 5. The CDR3 sequence is CASSSGQGRTGELFF. CDR3 sequence (DNA): TGTGCCAGTAGTTCGGGACAGGGGAGGACCGGGGAGCTGTTTTTT.

This chain joins TRBV20-1 and TRBJ1-1; weak D call: TRBD1 (5 bases). The CDR3 has 11 amino acids. The germline V and J ends were trimmed by 3 bases and 10 bases, with 12 bases remaining between them. CDR1 DFQATT and CDR2 SNEGSKA come from the germline V gene (reference sequence). CDR3 loop: CSARSGRGAFF. For the CDR3, the DNA is TGCAGTGCTAGGAGTGGGAGGGGAGCTTTCTTT.